This TCR beta chain was sequenced during a study of blood T cell repertoires in COVID-19. About the study: Sites in the United States, Italy and Spain provided acute and convalescent COVID-19 samples.

Participants were aged about 18 to 90 years, lived in 25 or so US areas, and enrolled virtually. The CDR3 has 18 amino acids. CDR1 is SGHTA and CDR2 is FQGNSA in the germline V gene. With 0 bases clipped from V and 4 bases from J, the junction kept 12 bases outside the gene matches. This clone has only one observation. This table comes from immunoSEQ multiplex PCR, and its TCRdb copy is limited to in-frame clones, with some not included. There are about 260,000 clones in the sample; around 90% occur only once, and over 4% lies in the top ten. This sequence originates from a woman in her twenties or thirties with acute COVID-19. The chain employs TRBV7-2 and TRBJ2-5; 9 bases are shared with TRBD2. The sample comprised PBMCs or T cells enriched from blood (not recorded which). The CDR3 sequence: CASSLAPLHGRGGETQYF. CDR3 sequence (DNA): TGTGCCAGCAGCTTAGCGCCACTACACGGGCGGGGGGGAGAGACCCAGTACTTC.